Reported below is one TCR beta chain. Its target is unknown. The study ran its PCR with 60 Vbeta and 13 Jbeta primers. This table comes from immunoSEQ multiplex PCR, and its TCRdb copy is limited to in-frame clones, with some not included. The sample has about 120,000 clones, around 77% seen once; the top ten hold 3.7%. These data originate in a study of cytomegalovirus exposure and HLA in healthy donors. Whole-study context: There were 100 million to 130 million unique TCR beta sequences, drawn from approximately 190 million T cells, in an earlier analysis. Of all 398 donors who were genotyped, roughly 85% belonged to the Caucasian-associated ancestry cluster.

V trimming: 0 bases; J trimming: 0 bases; junction bases outside the gene matches: 1. The CDR3 totals 15 residues. The germline V gene encodes CDR1 SGHRS and CDR2 YFSETQ. Regarding the study as a whole: In an earlier analysis, about 87% or about 30%: the productive usage of most TCR beta V segments.

Nobody wrote down the CMV serostatus of this donor. This clonotype originated in a human donor in good health. The specimen sequenced was PBMCs. The chain employs TRBV5-1 and TRBJ1-2; TRBD1 agrees at 8 bases. CDR3 coding DNA: TGCGCCAGCAGCTTGGGACAGGGGACTAACTATGGCTACACCTTC. Translation: CASSLGQGTNYGYTF.